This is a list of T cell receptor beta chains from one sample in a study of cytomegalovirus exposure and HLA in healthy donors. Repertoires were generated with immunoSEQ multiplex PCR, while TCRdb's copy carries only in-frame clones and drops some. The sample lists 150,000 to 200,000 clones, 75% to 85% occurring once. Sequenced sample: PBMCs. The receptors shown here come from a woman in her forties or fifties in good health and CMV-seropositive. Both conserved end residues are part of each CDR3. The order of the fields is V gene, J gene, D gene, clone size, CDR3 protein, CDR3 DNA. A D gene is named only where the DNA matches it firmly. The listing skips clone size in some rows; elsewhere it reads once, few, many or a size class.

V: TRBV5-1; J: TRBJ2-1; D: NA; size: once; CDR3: CASSLTDYYNEQFF; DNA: TGCGCCAGCAGCTTAACAGATTACTACAATGAGCAGTTCTTC
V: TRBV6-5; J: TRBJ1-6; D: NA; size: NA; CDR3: CASSRDYSYNSPLHF; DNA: TGTGCCAGCAGTCGGGATTACTCCTATAATTCACCCCTCCACTTT
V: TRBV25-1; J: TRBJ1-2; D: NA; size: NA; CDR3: CASSGPSEAPPYGYTF; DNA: TGTGCCAGCAGTGGGCCCTCGGAAGCGCCTCCCTATGGCTACACCTTC
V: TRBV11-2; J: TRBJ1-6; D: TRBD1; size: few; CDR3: CASSLDRGNSPLHF; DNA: TGTGCCAGCAGCTTGGACAGGGGTAATTCACCCCTCCACTTT
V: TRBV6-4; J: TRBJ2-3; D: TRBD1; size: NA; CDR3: CASSQTGGTDTQYF; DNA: TGTGCCAGCAGCCAGACAGGGGGCACAGATACGCAGTATTTT
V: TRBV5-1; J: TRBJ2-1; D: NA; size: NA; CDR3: CASSLSAGPTYNEQFF; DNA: TGCGCCAGCAGTCTCTCGGCGGGACCCACGTACAATGAGCAGTTCTTC
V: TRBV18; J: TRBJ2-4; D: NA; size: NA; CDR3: CASSPLRVSVENIQYF; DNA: TGTGCCAGCTCACCATTGCGGGTTTCGGTTGAAAACATTCAGTACTTC
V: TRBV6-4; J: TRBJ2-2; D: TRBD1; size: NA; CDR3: CASSAYGQGTGELFF; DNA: TGTGCCAGCAGTGCCTACGGACAGGGCACCGGGGAGCTGTTTTTT
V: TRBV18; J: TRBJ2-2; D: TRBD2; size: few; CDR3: CASSLHGLAGVGTGELFF; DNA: TGTGCCAGCTCACTTCATGGACTAGCGGGAGTAGGCACCGGGGAGCTGTTTTTT
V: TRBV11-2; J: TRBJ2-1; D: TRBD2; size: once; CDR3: CASSLDSGGINEQFF; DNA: TGTGCCAGCAGCTTAGATAGCGGGGGGATTAATGAGCAGTTCTTC
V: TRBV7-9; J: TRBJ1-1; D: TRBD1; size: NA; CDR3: CASSSGQGARGTEAFF; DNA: TGTGCCAGCAGCTCAGGACAGGGGGCGAGAGGCACTGAAGCTTTCTTT
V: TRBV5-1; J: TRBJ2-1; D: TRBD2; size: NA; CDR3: CASSSRLAGAYNEQFF; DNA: TGCGCCAGCAGCTCTCGACTAGCGGGGGCGTACAATGAGCAGTTCTTC
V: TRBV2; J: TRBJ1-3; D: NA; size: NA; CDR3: CASNDYSGNTIYF; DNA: TGTGCCAGCAATGATTACTCTGGAAACACCATATATTTT
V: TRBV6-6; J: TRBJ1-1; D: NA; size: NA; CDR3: CASSNPGVGSEAFF; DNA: TGTGCCAGCAGTAACCCAGGGGTAGGGTCTGAAGCTTTCTTT
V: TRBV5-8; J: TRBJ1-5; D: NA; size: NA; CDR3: CASSPIRTMRGWQPQHF; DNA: TGTGCCAGCAGCCCAATCCGTACAATGAGAGGTTGGCAGCCCCAGCATTTT
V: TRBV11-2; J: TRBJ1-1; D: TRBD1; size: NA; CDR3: CASSLAFGGQGTSNTEAFF; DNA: TGTGCCAGCAGCTTAGCCTTCGGAGGACAGGGGACCTCGAACACTGAAGCTTTCTTT
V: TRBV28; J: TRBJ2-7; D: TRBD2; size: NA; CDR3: CASSLSLAGDYEQYF; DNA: TGTGCCAGCAGTTTGAGTCTAGCGGGGGACTACGAGCAGTACTTC
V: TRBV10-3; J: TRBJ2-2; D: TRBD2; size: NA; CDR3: CAISESGTNVGELFF; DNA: TGTGCCATCAGTGAATCCGGGACTAACGTCGGGGAGCTGTTTTTT
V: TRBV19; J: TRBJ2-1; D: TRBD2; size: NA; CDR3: CASHGTSGAYNEQFF; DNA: TGTGCCAGCCACGGGACTAGCGGGGCCTACAATGAGCAGTTCTTC
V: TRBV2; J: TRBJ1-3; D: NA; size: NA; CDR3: CASSRAGYGNTIYF; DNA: TGTGCCAGCAGTCGGGCAGGGTACGGAAACACCATATATTTT
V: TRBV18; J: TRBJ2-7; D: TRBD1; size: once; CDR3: CASSPNTGANYEQYF; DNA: TGTGCCAGCTCACCAAACACAGGGGCGAACTACGAGCAGTACTTC
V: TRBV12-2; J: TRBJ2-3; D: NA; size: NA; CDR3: CASRLEVVTDTQYF; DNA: TGTGCAAGTCGCTTAGAAGTAGTGACAGATACGCAGTATTTT
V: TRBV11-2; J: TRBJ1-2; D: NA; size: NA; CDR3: CASSLDSPGIHGYTF; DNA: TGTGCCAGCAGCTTAGATTCGCCAGGAATCCATGGCTACACCTTC
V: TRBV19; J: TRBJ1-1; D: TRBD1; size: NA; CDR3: CASRGRGQGDTEAFF; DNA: TGTGCCAGTAGGGGCAGGGGACAGGGAGACACTGAAGCTTTCTTT
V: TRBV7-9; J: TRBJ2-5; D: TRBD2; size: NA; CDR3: CASSGSGGMETQYF; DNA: TGTGCCAGCAGCGGCTCGGGGGGGATGGAGACCCAGTACTTC
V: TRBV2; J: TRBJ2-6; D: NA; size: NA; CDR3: CASMGDNSGANGLTF; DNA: TGTGCCAGCATGGGGGACAACTCTGGGGCCAACGGCCTGACTTTC
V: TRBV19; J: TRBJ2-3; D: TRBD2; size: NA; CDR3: CASSIMASGGTDTQYF; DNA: TGTGCCAGTAGTATTATGGCTAGCGGGGGCACAGATACGCAGTATTTT
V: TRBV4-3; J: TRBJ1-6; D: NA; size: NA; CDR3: CASSQLTGYSPLHF; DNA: TGCGCCAGCAGCCAACTTACAGGGTATTCACCCCTCCACTTT
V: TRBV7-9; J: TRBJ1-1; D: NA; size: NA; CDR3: CASSLILSYTEAFF; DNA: TGTGCCAGCAGCTTAATTCTGAGTTACACTGAAGCTTTCTTT
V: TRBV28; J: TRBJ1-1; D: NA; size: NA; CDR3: CASRPPVGKGLNTEAFF; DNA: TGTGCCAGCAGGCCGCCGGTGGGGAAGGGGCTGAACACTGAAGCTTTCTTT
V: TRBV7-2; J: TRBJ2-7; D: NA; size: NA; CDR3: CASSLSGTYEQYF; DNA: TGTGCCAGCAGCTTATCAGGGACCTACGAGCAGTACTTC
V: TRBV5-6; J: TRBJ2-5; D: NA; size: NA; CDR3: CASSLTLLRLQETQYF; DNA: TGTGCCAGCAGCTTGACCCTACTTCGCCTACAAGAGACCCAGTACTTC
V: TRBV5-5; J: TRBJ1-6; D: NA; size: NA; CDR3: CASSRAGRSSYNSPLHF; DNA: TGTGCCAGCAGCCGCGCCGGGAGGAGCTCCTATAATTCACCCCTCCACTTT
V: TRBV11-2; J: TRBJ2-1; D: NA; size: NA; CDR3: CASSARVLNEQFF; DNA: TGTGCCAGCAGCGCTCGGGTCCTTAATGAGCAGTTCTTC
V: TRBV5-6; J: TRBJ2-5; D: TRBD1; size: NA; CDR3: CASSPRQGLKTQYF; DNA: TGTGCCAGCAGCCCCCGACAGGGTTTGAAGACCCAGTACTTC
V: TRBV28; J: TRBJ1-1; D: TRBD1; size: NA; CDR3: CASSFTGGAFF; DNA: TGTGCCAGCAGTTTCACAGGGGGAGCTTTCTTT
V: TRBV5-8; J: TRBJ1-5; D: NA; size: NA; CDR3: CASGPTGDQPQHF; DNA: TGTGCCAGCGGCCCCACAGGCGATCAGCCCCAGCATTTT
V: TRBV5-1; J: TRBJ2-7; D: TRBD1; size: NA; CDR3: CASSLAGDRYEQYF; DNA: TGCGCCAGCAGCTTGGCCGGGGACAGATACGAGCAGTACTTC
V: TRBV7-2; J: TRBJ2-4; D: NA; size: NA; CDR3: CASSLDQNSIQYF; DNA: TGTGCCAGCAGCTTAGATCAGAATTCCATTCAGTACTTC
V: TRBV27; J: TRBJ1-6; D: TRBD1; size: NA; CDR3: CAGSHRQGSSNSPLHF; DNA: TGTGCCGGCAGTCATCGACAGGGCTCTTCTAATTCACCCCTCCACTTT
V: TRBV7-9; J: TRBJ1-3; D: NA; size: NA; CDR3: CASSLTPGGGNTIYF; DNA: TGTGCCAGCAGCTTAACACCCGGCGGGGGCAACACCATATATTTT
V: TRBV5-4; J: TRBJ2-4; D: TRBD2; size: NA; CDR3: CASSLDPLAHSQYF; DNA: TGTGCCAGCAGCTTGGATCCACTAGCGCACAGTCAGTACTTC
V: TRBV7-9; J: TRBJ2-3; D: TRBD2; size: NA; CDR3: CASSPGGRGSTDTQYF; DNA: TGTGCCAGCAGCCCCGGAGGGAGGGGTAGCACAGATACGCAGTATTTT
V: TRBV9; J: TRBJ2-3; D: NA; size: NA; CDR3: CASSVGIGGPVTDTQYF; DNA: TGTGCCAGCAGCGTAGGAATAGGAGGGCCTGTCACAGATACGCAGTATTTT
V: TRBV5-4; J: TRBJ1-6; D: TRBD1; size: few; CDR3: CASSFTGALSSPLHF; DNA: TGTGCCAGCAGCTTCACAGGGGCTCTTAGTTCACCCCTCCACTTT
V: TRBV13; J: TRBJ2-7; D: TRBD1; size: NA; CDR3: CASSSRTGFYEQYF; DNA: TGTGCCAGCAGCTCGAGGACAGGGTTCTACGAGCAGTACTTC
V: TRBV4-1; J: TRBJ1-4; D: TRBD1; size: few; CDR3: CASSQILSPGQGAQSEKLFF; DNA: TGCGCCAGCAGCCAAATTTTATCTCCGGGACAGGGGGCGCAGAGTGAAAAACTGTTTTTT
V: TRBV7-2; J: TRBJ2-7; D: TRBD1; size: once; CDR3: CASSSSTGAAPYEQYF; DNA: TGTGCCAGCAGCTCCTCAACAGGGGCCGCACCCTACGAGCAGTACTTC
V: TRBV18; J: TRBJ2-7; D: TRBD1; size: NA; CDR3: CASSPSMTGGLSTYEQYF; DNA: TGTGCCAGCTCACCAAGTATGACAGGGGGTTTGTCCACCTACGAGCAGTACTTC
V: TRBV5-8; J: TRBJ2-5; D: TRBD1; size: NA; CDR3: CASSRTGFLEETQYF; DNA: TGTGCCAGCAGCCGGACAGGTTTCTTGGAAGAGACCCAGTACTTC
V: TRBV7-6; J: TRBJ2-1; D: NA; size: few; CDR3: CASSYFGGGGSYNEQFF; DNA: TGTGCCAGCAGCTATTTTGGGGGCGGGGGCTCCTACAATGAGCAGTTCTTC